This T cell receptor beta chain was captured by sequencing in a study of metastatic and nonmetastatic thyroid tumors (TCRdb year 2020). Notes on the research overall: Repertoires from peripheral blood and from tumor or nodule tissue samples of malignant and benign thyroid patients were compared.

Before undergoing thyroid surgery, none of the patients had been given any kind of treatment. Using T-cell receptor beta sequencing, the researchers looked back retrospectively at clinical samples from patients, gathered between about 2012 and 2018. Summary of the overall study and its limitations: TCR beta diversity was reported as significantly higher in malignant tumors than in benign nodules, in both blood and tumor samples.

The method behind the library was PCR. TCRdb names Illumina HiSeq 4000 as the instrument used. High-throughput sequencing was used to profile the TCR beta-chain CDR3 region of every patient. Turning to the authors' computational methods: Drawing on CDR3 differences between clinicopathological groups, the researchers built a classifier meant to tell apart patients with distant-metastatic papillary thyroid cancer. The Shannon index was used to assess repertoire diversity, and the Morisita-Horn index was used to assess tumor-blood repertoire similarity. TCRdb ran its own pipeline on the public reads, namely fastp trimming at Q25 and MiXCR clone calling, and kept in-frame beta chains. The V and J calls, along with clone size, are taken from TCRdb and not from the paper's own processing. This sample lists over 45,000 clones; roughly a quarter were detected once. The ten largest clones take up roughly 3% of the sample.

The CDR3 runs 12 residues from the cysteine to the phenylalanine. The retained sequence is limited to the CDR3, 36 bases, with the frame set at the first base. The germline V gene encodes CDR1 DFQATT and CDR2 SNEGSKA (reference sequence). As to this clone: Its antigen is still unknown. Base qualities are not at hand, and no much larger clone is one base apart.

Sequencing was done on a sample of blood. The receptor was derived from a male donor with papillary thyroid cancer or a benign thyroid nodule (not recorded which). Some clones in this sample may be carry-over from other donors' samples. The sequence joins TRBV20-1 to TRBJ2-7; no D gene call is confident. For the CDR3, the sequence is CGIGLQNYEQYF. The DNA sequence is TGCGGAATAGGGCTACAAAACTACGAGCAGTACTTC.